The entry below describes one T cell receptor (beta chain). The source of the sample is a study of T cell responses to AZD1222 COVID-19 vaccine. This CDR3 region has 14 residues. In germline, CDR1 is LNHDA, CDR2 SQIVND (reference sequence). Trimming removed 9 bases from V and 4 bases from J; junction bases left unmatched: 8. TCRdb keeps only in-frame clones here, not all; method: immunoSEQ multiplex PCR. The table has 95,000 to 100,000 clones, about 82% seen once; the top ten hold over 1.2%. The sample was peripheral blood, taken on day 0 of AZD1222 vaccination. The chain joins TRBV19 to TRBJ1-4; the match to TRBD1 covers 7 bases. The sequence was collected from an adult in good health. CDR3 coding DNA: TGTGCCAGCACGAGGGGGCAGGTTAATGAAAAACTGTTTTTT. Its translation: CASTRGQVNEKLFF. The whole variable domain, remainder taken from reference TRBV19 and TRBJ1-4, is DGGITQSPKYLFRKEGQNVTLSCEQNLNHDAMYWYRQDPGQGLRLIYYSQIVNDFQKGDIAEGYSVSREKKESFPLTVTSAQKNPTAFYLCASTRGQVNEKLFFGSGTQLSVL.